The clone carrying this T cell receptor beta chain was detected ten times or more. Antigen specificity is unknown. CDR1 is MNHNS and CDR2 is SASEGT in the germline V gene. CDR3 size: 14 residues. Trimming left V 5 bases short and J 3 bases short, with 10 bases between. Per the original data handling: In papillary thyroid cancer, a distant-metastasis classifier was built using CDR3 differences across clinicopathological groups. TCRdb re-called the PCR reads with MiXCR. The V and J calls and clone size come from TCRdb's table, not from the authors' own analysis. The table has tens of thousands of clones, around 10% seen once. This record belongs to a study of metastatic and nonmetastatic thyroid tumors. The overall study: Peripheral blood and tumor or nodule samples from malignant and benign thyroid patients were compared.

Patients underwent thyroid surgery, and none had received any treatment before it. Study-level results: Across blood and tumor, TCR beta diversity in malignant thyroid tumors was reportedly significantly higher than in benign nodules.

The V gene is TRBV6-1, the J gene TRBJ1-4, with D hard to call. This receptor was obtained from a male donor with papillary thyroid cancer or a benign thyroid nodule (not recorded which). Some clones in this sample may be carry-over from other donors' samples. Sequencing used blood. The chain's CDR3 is CASSTTRANEKLFF. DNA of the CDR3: TGTGCCAGCAGTACCACGAGAGCTAATGAAAAACTGTTTTTT.